This TCR beta chain was identified in a study of control samples from healthy donors and cancer patients. Germline assignment: CDR1 MNHEY and CDR2 SMNVEV (reference sequence). The V and J ends lost 1 base and 4 bases, in that order; junction bases with no gene match: 11. This CDR3 comprises 18 residues. Sequencing used immunoSEQ multiplex PCR; TCRdb keeps in-frame clones, though not all of them. Among around 150,000 clones listed, just under 95% were seen once. V usage is TRBV27 and J usage is TRBJ1-5; TRBD1 matches 9 bases. The sequence was collected from a woman in her thirties or forties in good health. Sequencing was done on a sample of blood. CDR3: CASSLYGTGPGINQPQHF. The DNA of the CDR3 is TGTGCCAGCAGTTTATACGGGACAGGGCCGGGGATTAATCAGCCCCAGCATTTT.